What follows are 4 T cell receptor beta chains derived from one specimen sequenced in a study of CXCR3-negative and CXCR3-positive naive CD8 T cells. cDNA libraries for TRB were generated by 5' RACE incorporating UMI labels. Using the 5' RACE reads, TCRdb records one entry per CDR3 protein without DNA. The table lists about 56,000 distinct CDR3 sequences. Sequences were obtained from memory CD8+ T cells from blood. These receptors were taken from a human donor in good health. Some clones in this sample may be carry-over from other donors' samples.

This chain connects TRBV7-3 to TRBJ2-5; lacking DNA, the TRBD2 call made by TCRdb goes unchecked. CDR3 length: 15 residues. In germline, CDR1 is SGHTA, CDR2 FQGTGA. The CDR3 loop reads CASSQTGLAGETQYF.

This chain uses TRBV7-9 with TRBJ2-3; TCRdb indicates TRBD1, and absent DNA this call remains unverified. Germline V gene sequence: CDR1 SEHNR, CDR2 FQNEAQ (reference sequence). This CDR3 has 18 amino acids. This CDR3 reads CASSLEISGTGSTDTQYF.

The rearrangement uses TRBV20-1 and TRBJ2-1; TCRdb calls TRBD1, which cannot be checked without DNA. The CDR3 consists of 15 residues. From germline, CDR1 is DFQATT and CDR2 SNEGSKA (reference sequence). The CDR3 region is CSARDPGQGINEQFF.

The chain employs TRBV13 and TRBJ1-2. Germline V gives CDR1 PRHDT, CDR2 FYEKMQ (reference sequence). The CDR3 totals 16 residues. The CDR3 loop reads CASSYAVSWTEYGYTF.